Listed below are T cell receptor beta chains from one sample, sequenced in a study of blood T cell repertoires in COVID-19. Repertoires were generated with immunoSEQ multiplex PCR, while TCRdb's copy carries only in-frame clones and drops some. The table includes roughly 160,000 clones, approximately 86% detected once. The source material was peripheral blood. These receptors originate from a woman older than 75 with COVID-19, enrolled during active disease. The CDR3 runs from the conserved cysteine through the conserved F or W. D genes are given only for firm matches. Only some rows state a clone size, as once, few, many or a class for expanded clones.

d_call	v_call	j_call	clone_size	cdr3_aa	cdr3_nt
NA	TRBV19	TRBJ2-2	NA	CANVAGLRRAPAGELFF	TGTGCTAACGTGGCGGGACTTCGTCGTGCTCCCGCCGGGGAGCTGTTTTTT
NA	TRBV27	TRBJ2-2	few	CASKRTRINTGELFF	TGTGCCAGCAAGAGAACCCGAATTAACACCGGGGAGCTGTTTTTT
NA	TRBV29-1	TRBJ1-1	NA	CSADAGQMNTEAFF	TGCAGCGCTGACGCCGGACAGATGAACACTGAAGCTTTCTTT
NA	TRBV5-6	TRBJ2-7	few	CASSLFERTYEQYF	TGTGCCAGCAGCTTGTTTGAGAGAACCTACGAGCAGTACTTC
TRBD2	TRBV28	TRBJ2-1	NA	CASRSGLAGGRQFF	TGTGCCAGCAGGTCGGGACTAGCGGGAGGACGGCAGTTCTTC
TRBD2	TRBV6-1	TRBJ2-1	few	CASVEAGAYNEQFF	TGTGCCAGCGTTGAAGCGGGAGCTTACAATGAGCAGTTCTTC
TRBD1	TRBV20-1	TRBJ1-2	NA	CSPDREGGYTF	TGCAGTCCCGACAGGGAAGGCGGCTACACCTTC
TRBD1	TRBV5-6	TRBJ1-4	NA	CASSGGTNEKLFF	TGTGCCAGCTCAGGGGGCACTAATGAAAAACTGTTTTTT
NA	TRBV7-9	TRBJ1-4	NA	CAVRAGGETNEKLFF	TGTGCCGTCAGGGCGGGGGGCGAAACTAATGAAAAACTGTTTTTT
TRBD1	TRBV6-6	TRBJ1-1	NA	CASSYRGHTEAFF	TGTGCCAGCAGTTATAGGGGGCACACTGAAGCTTTCTTT
NA	TRBV9	TRBJ2-2	NA	CASSVAPFGQSVGELFF	TGTGCCAGCAGCGTAGCTCCTTTTGGACAGTCGGTCGGGGAGCTGTTTTTT
NA	TRBV6-5	TRBJ2-5	NA	CASSLQEGETQYF	TGTGCCAGCAGTCTCCAGGAGGGCGAGACCCAGTACTTC
NA	TRBV5-4	TRBJ2-6	NA	CASSAGRLDSGANVLTF	TGTGCCAGCAGCGCGGGGAGACTCGACTCTGGGGCCAACGTCCTGACTTTC
NA	TRBV5-1	TRBJ2-1	once	CASSSTGSSYNEQFF	TGCGCCAGCAGCTCAACAGGGAGCTCCTACAATGAGCAGTTCTTC
TRBD2	TRBV24-1	TRBJ2-2	once	CATSDSWTDRLAGGNTGELFF	TGTGCCACCAGTGATTCCTGGACGGATAGACTAGCGGGGGGGAACACCGGGGAGCTGTTTTTT
NA	TRBV10-3	TRBJ2-7	few	CATWTKGQDEQYF	TGTGCCACCTGGACGAAGGGGCAGGACGAGCAGTACTTC
TRBD2	TRBV7-2	TRBJ2-1	NA	CASSLGAGGPNEQFF	TGTGCCAGCAGCTTAGGAGCGGGAGGGCCGAATGAGCAGTTCTTC
NA	TRBV9	TRBJ1-1	NA	CASSVAPQATEAFF	TGTGCCAGCAGCGTAGCCCCCCAGGCCACTGAAGCTTTCTTT
NA	TRBV28	TRBJ1-1	once	CASRENTEAFF	TGTGCCAGCCGAGAGAACACTGAAGCTTTCTTT